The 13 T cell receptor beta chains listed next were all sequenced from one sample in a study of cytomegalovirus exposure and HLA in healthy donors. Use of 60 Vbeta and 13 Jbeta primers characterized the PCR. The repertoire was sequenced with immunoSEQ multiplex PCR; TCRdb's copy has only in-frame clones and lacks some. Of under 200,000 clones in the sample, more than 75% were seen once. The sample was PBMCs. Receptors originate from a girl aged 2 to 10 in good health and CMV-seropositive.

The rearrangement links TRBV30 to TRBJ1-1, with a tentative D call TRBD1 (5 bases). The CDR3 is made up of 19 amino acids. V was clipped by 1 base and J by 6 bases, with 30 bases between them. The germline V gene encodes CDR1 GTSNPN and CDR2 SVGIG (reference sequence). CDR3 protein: CAWSELPTIWGPPGAEAFF. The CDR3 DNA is TGTGCCTGGAGTGAACTTCCTACAATCTGGGGCCCCCCAGGCGCTGAAGCTTTCTTT.

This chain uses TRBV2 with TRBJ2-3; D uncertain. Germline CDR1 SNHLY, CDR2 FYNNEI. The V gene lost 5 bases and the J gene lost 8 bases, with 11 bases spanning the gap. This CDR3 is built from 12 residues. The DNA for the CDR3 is TGTGCCAGCAGTTCGACTCGTAGTACGCAGTATTTT. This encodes CASSSTRSTQYF.

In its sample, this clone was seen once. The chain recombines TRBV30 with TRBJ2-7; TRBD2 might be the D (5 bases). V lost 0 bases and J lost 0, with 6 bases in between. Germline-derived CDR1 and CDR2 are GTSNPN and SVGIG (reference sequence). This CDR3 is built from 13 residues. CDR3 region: CAWSVGSSYEQYF. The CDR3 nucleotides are TGTGCCTGGAGTGTAGGGAGCTCCTACGAGCAGTACTTC.

Here the CDR3 DNA reads TGTGCCAGCAGCTCCGGGAGCCTCGGGGAGCTGTTTTTT. Protein: CASSSGSLGELFF. The chain is built from TRBV7-6 and TRBJ2-2, with a possible D match to TRBD2 (6 bases). Germline lookup yields CDR1 SGHVS and CDR2 FNYEAQ. The CDR3 totals 13 residues. Trimming took off 4 bases at V and 7 bases at J, with 10 bases between the two ends.

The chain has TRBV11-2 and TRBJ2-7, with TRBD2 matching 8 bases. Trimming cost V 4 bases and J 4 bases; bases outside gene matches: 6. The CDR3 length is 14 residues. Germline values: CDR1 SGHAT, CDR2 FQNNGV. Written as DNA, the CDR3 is TGTGCCAGCAGCTCCCTAGCGGGTGGGTACGAGCAGTACTTC. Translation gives CASSSLAGGYEQYF. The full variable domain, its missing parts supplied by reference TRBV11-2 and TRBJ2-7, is EAGVAQSPRYKIIEKRQSVAFWCNPISGHATLYWYQQILGQGPKLLIQFQNNGVVDDSQLPKDRFSAERLKGVDSTLKIQPAKLEDSAVYLCASSSLAGGYEQYFGPGTRLTVT.

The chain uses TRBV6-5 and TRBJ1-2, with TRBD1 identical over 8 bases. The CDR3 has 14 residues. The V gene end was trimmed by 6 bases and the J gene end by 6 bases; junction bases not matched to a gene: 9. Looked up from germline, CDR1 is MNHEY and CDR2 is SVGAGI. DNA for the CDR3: TGTGCCAGCAGCCTCGTCCGGGACAGGAATGGCTACACCTTC. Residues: CASSLVRDRNGYTF.

CDR3 sequence (DNA): TGCGCCAGCAGCTTAAGCCGGGACAGGGGATACTACGAGCAGTACTTC. This encodes CASSLSRDRGYYEQYF. The chain is built from TRBV5-1 and TRBJ2-7; TRBD1 matches at 10 bases. CDR3 length: 16 amino acids. Germline trimming cut 2 bases from V and 3 bases from J; bases unmatched to any gene: 8. Germline CDR1 reads SGHRS; CDR2 reads YFSETQ. Drawing the rest from reference TRBV5-1 and TRBJ2-7, the complete variable domain is KAGVTQTPRYLIKTRGQQVTLSCSPISGHRSVSWYQQTPGQGLQFLFEYFSETQRNKGNFPGRFSGRQFSNSRSEMNVSTLELGDSALYLCASSLSRDRGYYEQYFGPGTRLTVT.

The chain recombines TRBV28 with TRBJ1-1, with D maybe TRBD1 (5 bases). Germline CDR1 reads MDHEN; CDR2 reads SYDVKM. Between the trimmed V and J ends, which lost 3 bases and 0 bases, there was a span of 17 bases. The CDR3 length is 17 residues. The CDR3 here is CASSFPTAPAMNTEAFF. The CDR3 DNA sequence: TGTGCCAGCAGTTTCCCGACAGCCCCCGCAATGAACACTGAAGCTTTCTTT.

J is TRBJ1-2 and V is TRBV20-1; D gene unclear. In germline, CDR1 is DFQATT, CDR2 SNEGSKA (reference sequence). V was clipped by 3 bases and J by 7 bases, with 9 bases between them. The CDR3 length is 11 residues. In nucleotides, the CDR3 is TGCAGTGCTAGTTTAGGGAGTGGCTACACCTTC. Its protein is CSASLGSGYTF.

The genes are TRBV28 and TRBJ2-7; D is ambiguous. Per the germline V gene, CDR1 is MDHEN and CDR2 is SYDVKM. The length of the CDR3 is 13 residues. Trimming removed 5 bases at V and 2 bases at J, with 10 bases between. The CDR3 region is CASSLIETYEQYF. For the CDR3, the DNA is TGTGCCAGCAGTCTAATCGAGACCTACGAGCAGTACTTC.

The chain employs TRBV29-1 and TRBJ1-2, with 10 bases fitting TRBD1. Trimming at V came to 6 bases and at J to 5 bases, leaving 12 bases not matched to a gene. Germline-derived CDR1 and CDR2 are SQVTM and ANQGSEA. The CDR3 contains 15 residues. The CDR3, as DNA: TGCAGCGTCCCGACAGGGGGCGCAAGAATGTATGGCTACACCTTC. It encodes CSVPTGGARMYGYTF.

The DNA for the CDR3 is TGTGCCAGCAGCCCACGGACTAGCGGGACTCAAGAGACCCAGTACTTC. It codes for CASSPRTSGTQETQYF. The chain carries TRBV7-2 and TRBJ2-5; 12 bases align to TRBD2. V dropped 5 bases and J dropped 2; count of bases not matched to a gene: 6. Germline V gene sequence: CDR1 SGHTA, CDR2 FQGNSA. The CDR3 is 16 amino acids.

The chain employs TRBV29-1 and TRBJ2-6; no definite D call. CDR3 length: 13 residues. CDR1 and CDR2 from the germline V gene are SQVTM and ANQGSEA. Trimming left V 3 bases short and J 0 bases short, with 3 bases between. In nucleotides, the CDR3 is TGCAGCGTTGAGAGCTCTGGGGCCAACGTCCTGACTTTC. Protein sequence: CSVESSGANVLTF.